These 21 T cell receptor beta chains share one sample of origin, sequenced in a study of control samples from healthy donors and cancer patients. TCRdb's copy holds only in-frame clones and misses some; the assay was immunoSEQ multiplex PCR. The table lists some 30,000 clones, about 85% of them singletons. Sequenced input: formalin-fixed, paraffin-embedded tissue. The source is a female donor with melanoma.

The chain combines TRBV3-1 (or the pseudogene TRBV3-2) with TRBJ1-4, with D unclear. The CDR3 covers 15 residues. From germline, CDR1 is LGHDT and CDR2 YNNKEL (reference sequence). V gave up 3 bases and J gave up 1 base, with 9 bases separating them. The CDR3 loop reads CASSHGKLTNEKLFF. The CDR3 bases are TGTGCCAGCAGCCACGGAAAGCTAACTAATGAAAAACTGTTTTTT.

V is TRBV2 and J is TRBJ2-7, with D perhaps TRBD1 (5 bases). V lost 4 bases and J 5 bases, leaving 12 bases between the germline ends. Looked up from germline, CDR1 is SNHLY and CDR2 is FYNNEI. This CDR3 is 13 amino acids long. CDR3: CASSAPGINEQYF. CDR3 DNA sequence: TGTGCCAGCAGTGCCCCAGGGATCAACGAGCAGTACTTC.

The rearrangement joins TRBV19 to TRBJ2-7; 12 bases align to TRBD2. V shed 5 bases and J 2 bases; nucleotides not matched to a gene: 7. This CDR3 has 16 residues. Germline V gives CDR1 LNHDA, CDR2 SQIVND (reference sequence). CDR3 sequence: CASSPRTSGITYEQYF. The CDR3 DNA sequence: TGTGCCAGTAGTCCCCGGACTAGCGGGATCACCTACGAGCAGTACTTC.

The chain links TRBV19 to TRBJ2-1; 9 nucleotides agree with TRBD2. The J segment lost 2 bases and the V segment lost 1 base, leaving 3 bases of the junction unmatched. The germline gives CDR1 LNHDA, CDR2 SQIVND (reference sequence). CDR3 length equals 16 residues. This chain's CDR3 is CASSIAGTSPYNEQFF. In DNA form, the CDR3 reads TGTGCCAGTAGTATAGCAGGGACTAGCCCCTACAATGAGCAGTTCTTC.

The chain links TRBV27 to TRBJ1-1; 8 bases are shared with TRBD1. Unmatched junction bases numbered 10, after V lost 5 bases and J lost 5 bases. From germline, CDR1 is MNHEY and CDR2 SMNVEV (reference sequence). The CDR3 contains 15 residues. In nucleotides, the CDR3 is TGTGCCAGCAGTCCGGGGACAGGCGGTGGGACTGAAGCTTTCTTT. Translation: CASSPGTGGGTEAFF.

The chain employs TRBV7-2 and TRBJ2-3, with a possible D match to TRBD1 (5 bases). The germline CDR1 and CDR2 sequences are SGHTA and FQGNSA. The CDR3 runs to 14 residues. Trimming took off 5 bases at V and 2 bases at J, with 11 bases between the two ends. For the CDR3, the DNA is TGTGCCAGCAGCCTAGGGGCCTTCACAGATACGCAGTATTTT. It yields the protein CASSLGAFTDTQYF.

This chain uses TRBV3-1 (or the pseudogene TRBV3-2) with TRBJ2-5; TRBD2 agrees at 7 bases. The CDR3 covers 15 residues. V lost 0 bases, J lost 6 bases, and 7 bases stayed unmatched. The V gene's germline CDR1 is LGHDT and CDR2 YNNKEL (reference sequence). CDR3 nucleotide sequence: TGTGCCAGCAGCCAAGATTGGGGGAGGGAGCAGACCCAGTACTTC. Residues: CASSQDWGREQTQYF.

Here the CDR3 DNA reads TGTGCCAGCAGCCAGAGCGGGACAGGGGATCCCAATCAGCCCCAGCATTTT. Translating it yields CASSQSGTGDPNQPQHF. The V gene is TRBV3-1 (or the pseudogene TRBV3-2), the J gene TRBJ1-5; 10 positions agree with TRBD1. Looked up from germline, CDR1 is LGHDT and CDR2 is YNNKEL (reference sequence). V shed 3 bases and J 3 bases; nucleotides not matched to a gene: 8. The CDR3 extends over 17 amino acids.

This chain uses TRBV29-1 with TRBJ1-2; TRBD1 is a possible D gene (6 bases). The CDR3 length is 15 residues. Germline V gene lookup returns CDR1 SQVTM and CDR2 ANQGSEA. The V gene lost 3 bases and the J gene lost 8 bases, with 22 bases spanning the gap. Here the CDR3 DNA reads TGCAGCGTTGAGTCTGGGACATCCGAGGTGTACGGCTACACCTTC. Translated: CSVESGTSEVYGYTF.

The V call is TRBV27, the J call TRBJ2-3; 8 positions agree with TRBD2. Unmatched junction bases numbered 11, after V lost 2 bases and J lost 7 bases. The CDR3 loop spans 16 amino acids. CDR1 is MNHEY, CDR2 SMNVEV, per germline (reference sequence). The CDR3 loop is CASSLNGSGIDHTQYF. The CDR3 coding sequence is TGTGCCAGCAGTTTAAATGGTAGCGGGATTGATCATACGCAGTATTTT.

This chain connects TRBV2 to TRBJ2-3; TRBD1 matches at 8 bases. With 5 bases clipped from V and 1 base from J, the junction kept 8 bases outside the gene matches. CDR1 is SNHLY, CDR2 FYNNEI, per germline. The CDR3 consists of 16 residues. The CDR3 DNA is TGTGCCAGCAGTCGGGACCAGGGGGCTGGCACAGATACGCAGTATTTT. Translation: CASSRDQGAGTDTQYF.

With respect to this clone: One junction end disagrees with the germline gene, perhaps due to a read error. This chain connects TRBV19 to TRBJ1-1; D unclear. Germline assignment: CDR1 LNHDA and CDR2 SQIVND (reference sequence). CDR3 length: 12 amino acids. CDR3 region: CVSSRGRNSAFF. The DNA of the CDR3 is TGTGTCAGTAGTAGAGGCAGGAACAGTGCTTTCTTT.

The V and J genes are TRBV7-9 and TRBJ2-7; 7 bases match TRBD2. V lost 5 bases to trimming and J lost 2 bases; unmatched junction nucleotides: 9. The germline CDR1 and CDR2 sequences are SEHNR and FQNEAQ (reference sequence). This CDR3 is built from 15 residues. CDR3: CASSLGLGIPYEQYF. Written as DNA, the CDR3 is TGTGCCAGCAGCCTAGGACTAGGGATCCCCTACGAGCAGTACTTC. Looking up the rest from reference TRBV7-9 and TRBJ2-7 gives the full variable domain: DTGVSQNPRHKITKRGQNVTFRCDPISEHNRLYWYRQTLGQGPEFLTYFQNEAQLEKSRLLSDRFSAERPKGSFSTLEIQRTEQGDSAMYLCASSLGLGIPYEQYFGPGTRLTVT.

This clone was detected once. The chain has TRBV7-2 and TRBJ2-2; D ambiguous. Between the trimmed V and J ends, which lost 3 bases and 1 base, there was a span of 6 bases. From germline, CDR1 is SGHTA and CDR2 FQGNSA. This CDR3 comprises 14 residues. In DNA, the CDR3 is TGTGCCAGCAGCTTTCGAGGGAACACCGGGGAGCTGTTTTTT. Translation: CASSFRGNTGELFF.

The chain is built from TRBV19 and TRBJ2-3, with TRBD2 identical over 7 bases. The CDR3 is 15 residues long. Germline V gives CDR1 LNHDA, CDR2 SQIVND (reference sequence). The V gene end was trimmed by 5 bases and the J gene end by 4 bases; junction bases not matched to a gene: 9. The CDR3 region is CASSWGGSASDTQYF. The CDR3 DNA follows: TGTGCCAGTAGTTGGGGCGGGAGTGCGTCAGATACGCAGTATTTT.

V gene TRBV5-4 combines with J gene TRBJ1-4; D is ambiguous. Trimming took off 3 bases at V and 3 bases at J, with 9 bases between the two ends. Per germline, CDR1 SGHNT and CDR2 YYREEE (reference sequence). This CDR3 region has 14 residues. The CDR3 DNA sequence: TGTGCCAGCAGCTCCTTTGGGCCTAATGAAAAACTGTTTTTT. Its protein product is CASSSFGPNEKLFF.

The chain recombines TRBV19 with TRBJ1-2; 7 nucleotides line up with TRBD1. CDR1 is LNHDA and CDR2 is SQIVND in the germline V gene (reference sequence). The CDR3 loop spans 18 amino acids. Losses at the gene ends were 2 bases for V and 3 bases for J; bases not matched to a gene: 15. CDR3 bases: TGTGCCAGTAGTATATACGGCGGCTTAGGGGGCGCGGACTATGGCTACACCTTC. Translated: CASSIYGGLGGADYGYTF.

The V and J genes are TRBV24-1 and TRBJ2-3; TRBD2 matches at 9 bases. Germline values: CDR1 KGHDR, CDR2 SFDVKD. With 3 bases clipped from V and 4 bases from J, the junction kept 7 bases outside the gene matches. The CDR3 has 16 residues. CDR3 sequence: CATSDPAGGVADTQYF. CDR3 in DNA: TGTGCCACCAGTGATCCAGCGGGAGGTGTAGCAGATACGCAGTATTTT.

This chain links TRBV6-2 or TRBV6-3 with TRBJ1-2; no clear D. This CDR3 contains 13 residues. Germline-derived CDR1 and CDR2 are MNHEY and SVGEGT. Trimming cost V 2 bases and J 4 bases, with 8 bases left between them. The CDR3 DNA reads as TGTGCCAGCAGTTACGAGAGAACCTATGGCTACACCTTC. Translation gives CASSYERTYGYTF.

The V gene is TRBV3-1 (or the pseudogene TRBV3-2), the J gene TRBJ2-2; 12 bases match TRBD2. The CDR3 consists of 16 residues. J was trimmed by 6 bases and V by 3 bases; bases with no gene match: 5. CDR1 and CDR2 (germline): LGHDT, YNNKEL (reference sequence). The CDR3 nucleotides read TGTGCCAGCAGCCAGAGGACTAGCGGGAAGGCCGGGGAGCTGTTTTTT. Translating it yields CASSQRTSGKAGELFF.

This chain uses TRBV11-2 with TRBJ2-7; 8 nucleotides agree with TRBD2. Per the germline V gene, CDR1 is SGHAT and CDR2 is FQNNGV. The V and J ends lost 5 bases and 2 bases, in that order; junction bases with no gene match: 8. This CDR3 is built from 15 residues. The CDR3 DNA follows: TGTGCCAGCAGCGCCTCTAGCGGGCCTACCTACGAGCAGTACTTC. This sequence encodes CASSASSGPTYEQYF. Full variable domain (outside the CDR3, taken from reference TRBV11-2 and TRBJ2-7): EAGVAQSPRYKIIEKRQSVAFWCNPISGHATLYWYQQILGQGPKLLIQFQNNGVVDDSQLPKDRFSAERLKGVDSTLKIQPAKLEDSAVYLCASSASSGPTYEQYFGPGTRLTVT.